This TCR beta chain was identified in a study of blood T cell repertoires in COVID-19. There are 15 residues in the CDR3. V dropped 5 bases and J dropped 1 base, with 15 bases sitting between them. CDR1 is SGHVS and CDR2 is FQNEAQ in the germline V gene. The table came from immunoSEQ multiplex PCR; TCRdb's copy has only in-frame clones and leaves some out. The table shows about 75,000 clones, with 88% occurring only once. The sequenced sample consisted of peripheral blood. The sequence derives from a human donor in a cohort sampled during active COVID-19. J is TRBJ2-7 and V is TRBV7-8; tentative D call: TRBD2 (6 bases). The CDR3 DNA sequence: TGTGCCAGCAGCCAACCCGGGACTGGATCCTACGAGCAGTACTTC. It yields the protein CASSQPGTGSYEQYF.